This record looks at one T cell receptor (beta chain) sequence and its context. This sample was taken from a study of blood T cell repertoires in COVID-19. Looking at the study overall: Specimens from acute and convalescent COVID-19 originated in the United States, Italy and Spain. PBMCs, B-cell-depleted T cells, or T cells were the source of the cDNA or gDNA that made up the material.

Libraries were prepared by immunoSEQ multiplex PCR; TCRdb keeps only in-frame clonotypes and omits some of them. The repertoire holds approximately 100,000 clones, with roughly 89% as singletons. Followed over time, Seattle patients had been enrolled while infection was active. Between the trimmed V and J ends, which lost 4 bases and 5 bases, there was a span of 19 bases. CDR1 is SGHNT and CDR2 is YYREEE in the germline V gene (reference sequence). CDR3 length equals 15 residues. Sequencing input: peripheral blood. The chain links TRBV5-4 to TRBJ2-7, with a weak D call TRBD1 (6 bases). This sequence originates from a human donor with COVID-19, enrolled during active disease. The donor label of this sample is uncertain. CDR3 region: CASSGQGQGFDEQYF. In DNA, the CDR3 is TGTGCCAGCAGCGGACAAGGTCAGGGGTTCGACGAGCAGTACTTC. Looking up the rest from reference TRBV5-4 and TRBJ2-7 gives the full variable domain: ETGVTQSPTHLIKTRGQQVTLRCSSQSGHNTVSWYQQALGQGPQFIFQYYREEENGRGNFPPRFSGLQFPNYSSELNVNALELDDSALYLCASSGQGQGFDEQYFGPGTRLTVT.